This T cell receptor beta chain was profiled in a study of blood T cell repertoires in COVID-19. The wider study: Researchers got acute and convalescent COVID-19 samples from the United States, Italy and Spain. Nucleic acid was either cDNA or gDNA, and it came from T cells, B-cell-depleted T cells, or PBMCs.

The CDR3 runs to 18 residues. The V gene's germline CDR1 is SGHRS and CDR2 YFSETQ. V dropped 0 bases and J dropped 1 base, with 18 bases sitting between them. Per the authors' pipeline: How many nucleated cells were present was estimated from reference gene primer amplification. Here immunoSEQ multiplex PCR was the method, and the copy in TCRdb shows in-frame clones only, minus some. V, J and clone size reflect that table, while D and trimming were determined from the DNA. The table has approximately 80,000 clones, over 65% seen once. This clonotype was obtained from a man aged 50 to 60 with active or convalescent COVID-19. The chain is built from TRBV5-1 and TRBJ2-3; possibly TRBD1 for D (6 bases). The specimen sequenced was peripheral blood. The CDR3 loop reads CASSLAGTLTAGTDTQYF. The CDR3, as DNA: TGCGCCAGCAGCTTGGCTGGGACACTGACCGCGGGCACAGATACGCAGTATTTT.